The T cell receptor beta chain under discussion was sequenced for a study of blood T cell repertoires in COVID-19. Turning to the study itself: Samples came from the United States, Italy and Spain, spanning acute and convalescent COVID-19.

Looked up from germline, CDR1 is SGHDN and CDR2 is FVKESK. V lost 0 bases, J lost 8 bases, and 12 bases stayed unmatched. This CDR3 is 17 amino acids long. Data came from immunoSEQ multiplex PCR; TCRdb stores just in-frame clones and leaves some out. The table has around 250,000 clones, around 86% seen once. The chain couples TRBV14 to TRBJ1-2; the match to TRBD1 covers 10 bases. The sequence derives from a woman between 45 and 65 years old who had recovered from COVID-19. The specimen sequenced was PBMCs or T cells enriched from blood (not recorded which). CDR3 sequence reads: CASSQDLGDRGLKGYTF. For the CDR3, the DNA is TGTGCCAGCAGCCAAGATTTAGGGGACAGGGGCCTGAAGGGCTACACCTTC.